These 31 T cell receptor beta chains came from one sample sequenced in a study of identical twins. TCRdb reprocessed the 5' RACE reads via MiXCR and lists one record per CDR3 protein. This repertoire shows 510,000 or so distinct CDR3 sequences, 12% to 15% found once; its top ten account for about 0.47%. The sample was also linked to a second study, of yellow fever vaccine responses in identical twins.

Sequencing was performed on CD4+ T cells sorted from blood. Receptor source: a woman between 18 and 29 years old in good health.

The J gene is TRBJ2-2, the V gene TRBV7-9; 8 bases align to TRBD1. Per the germline V gene, CDR1 is SEHNR and CDR2 is FQNEAQ (reference sequence). Trimming at V came to 4 bases and at J to 1 base, leaving 5 bases not matched to a gene. This CDR3 has 16 amino acids. In DNA, the CDR3 is TGTGCCAGCAGCTGGCGAGGACAGGGGAACACCGGGGAGCTGTTTTTT. Protein product: CASSWRGQGNTGELFF.

This sequence joins TRBV20-1 and TRBJ2-3; TRBD2 matches at 12 bases. The CDR3 is 15 amino acids. Germline lookup yields CDR1 DFQATT and CDR2 SNEGSKA (reference sequence). V lost 1 base, J lost 4 bases, and 3 bases stayed unmatched. The CDR3 is CSARAGTSGPDTQYF. The CDR3 DNA reads TGCAGTGCTAGAGCAGGGACTAGCGGGCCAGATACGCAGTATTTT.

The gene calls are TRBV29-1 and TRBJ1-1; 7 bases line up with TRBD1. Germline V gives CDR1 SQVTM, CDR2 ANQGSEA. V gave up 8 bases and J gave up 4 bases; unmatched junction bases: 16. The CDR3 totals 15 residues. The CDR3: CSTQGGTDRFTEAFF. As DNA, the CDR3 is TGCAGCACCCAGGGGGGCACAGATAGGTTCACTGAAGCTTTCTTT.

This clonotype has a count of ten or more. The chain combines TRBV7-9 with TRBJ2-2; D may be TRBD1 (5 bases). Trimming shortened V by 2 bases and J by 2 bases, and 9 bases separated the two germline ends. Germline CDR1 SEHNR, CDR2 FQNEAQ (reference sequence). The CDR3 spans 15 residues. CDR3 nucleotide sequence: TGTGCCAGCAGCTTACAGGGTACCAACACCGGGGAGCTGTTTTTT. Encoded protein: CASSLQGTNTGELFF.

This clonotype was recorded a few times. This chain joins TRBV5-1 and TRBJ2-3; 7 bases align to TRBD2. Germline trimming cut 4 bases from V and 0 bases from J; bases unmatched to any gene: 8. Germline V gene lookup returns CDR1 SGHRS and CDR2 YFSETQ. This CDR3 has 16 residues. The CDR3 spells CASSPGSGTSTDTQYF. The CDR3 DNA is TGCGCCAGCAGCCCGGGGAGCGGGACCAGCACAGATACGCAGTATTTT. Looking up the rest from reference TRBV5-1 and TRBJ2-3 gives the full variable domain: KAGVTQTPRYLIKTRGQQVTLSCSPISGHRSVSWYQQTPGQGLQFLFEYFSETQRNKGNFPGRFSGRQFSNSRSEMNVSTLELGDSALYLCASSPGSGTSTDTQYFGPGTRLTVL.

The chain links TRBV11-2 to TRBJ2-1, with TRBD2 matching over 12 bases. Per the germline V gene, CDR1 is SGHAT and CDR2 is FQNNGV. V dropped 0 bases and J dropped 7; count of bases not matched to a gene: 4. The CDR3 has 16 residues. The CDR3 coding sequence is TGTGCCAGCAGCTTAGATCTAGCGGGGGGGCTTAATGAGCAGTTCTTC. Protein sequence: CASSLDLAGGLNEQFF.

This clonotype was seen repeatedly, ten times or more. The V and J genes are TRBV20-1 and TRBJ1-1; TRBD1 matches at 7 bases. The ends lost 4 bases at V and 7 bases at J; junction bases unmatched: 6. The germline V gene encodes CDR1 DFQATT and CDR2 SNEGSKA (reference sequence). The CDR3 contains 12 residues. Here the CDR3 reads CSATGTAFEAFF. The CDR3 nucleotides read TGCAGTGCTACCGGGACAGCTTTTGAAGCTTTCTTT.

CDR3 residues: CASRVRGKETGELFF. CDR3 nucleotides: TGTGCCAGCAGAGTAAGAGGGAAAGAAACCGGGGAGCTGTTTTTT. This chain joins TRBV6-1 and TRBJ2-2; D is possibly TRBD2 (5 bases). There are 15 residues in the CDR3. V lost 6 bases to trimming and J lost 5 bases, with 16 bases between them. The germline gives CDR1 MNHNS, CDR2 SASEGT.

The V and J genes are TRBV6-5 and TRBJ2-1; no definite D call. Trimming removed 2 bases at V and 5 bases at J, with 10 bases between. From germline, CDR1 is MNHEY and CDR2 SVGAGI. This CDR3 is built from 14 residues. The CDR3 loop reads CASSYSWLHNEQFF. CDR3 nucleotides: TGTGCCAGCAGTTACAGTTGGCTCCACAATGAGCAGTTCTTC.

This clonotype occurred many times. This chain connects TRBV12-3 or TRBV12-4 to TRBJ2-5; no firm D call. This CDR3 spans 11 amino acids. Trimming pared 7 bases from V and 0 bases from J, leaving 3 bases between. The CDR3 spells CASKNQETQYF. The CDR3 bases are TGTGCCAGCAAGAACCAAGAGACCCAGTACTTC.

This clonotype was detected only a few times. The chain has TRBV29-1 and TRBJ2-3, with a weak D call TRBD1 (5 bases). CDR3 length: 13 amino acids. CDR1 SQVTM and CDR2 ANQGSEA come from the germline V gene. Between the trimmed V and J ends, which lost 3 bases and 0 bases, there was a span of 7 bases. The CDR3 DNA is TGCAGCGTTGAGACAGATAGCACAGATACGCAGTATTTT. This encodes CSVETDSTDTQYF.

The rearrangement uses TRBV12-5 and TRBJ2-7; 7 bases match TRBD2. The CDR3 covers 17 residues. J gave up 0 bases and V 0 bases, and 8 bases lay outside the gene matches. Germline-derived CDR1 and CDR2 are LGHNT and FRNRAP. The CDR3 loop is CASGLVTWGGTSYEQYF. The CDR3 bases are TGTGCTAGTGGTTTGGTAACATGGGGGGGGACCTCCTACGAGCAGTACTTC.

The CDR3 reads CASSFRPSGRYPLQDTQYF. CDR3 DNA: TGTGCCAGCAGTTTCAGGCCTAGCGGGAGGTACCCCTTACAGGATACGCAGTATTTT. The chain joins TRBV12-3 or TRBV12-4 to TRBJ2-3; the match to TRBD2 covers 11 bases. The CDR3 has 19 amino acids. The V segment lost 3 bases and the J segment 6 bases; nucleotides outside the gene matches: 17.

The genes are TRBV5-1 and TRBJ2-1; D call uncertain. Trimming removed 3 bases from V and 5 bases from J, with 6 bases in between. The CDR3 runs to 12 residues. Germline CDR1 and CDR2: SGHRS and YFSETQ. The CDR3 reads CASSYGHNEQFF. In nucleotides, the CDR3 is TGCGCCAGCAGCTATGGGCACAATGAGCAGTTCTTC.

V gene TRBV7-6 combines with J gene TRBJ1-4; D unresolved. CDR3 length equals 16 residues. V was clipped by 0 bases and J by 2 bases, with 10 bases between them. Germline values: CDR1 SGHVS, CDR2 FNYEAQ. The CDR3 region is CASSLALQATNEKLFF. The DNA for the CDR3 is TGTGCCAGCAGCTTAGCCCTCCAGGCTACTAATGAAAAACTGTTTTTT.

The rearrangement joins TRBV5-1 to TRBJ2-5; weak D call: TRBD2 (6 bases). Trimming shortened V by 0 bases and J by 5 bases, and 11 bases separated the two germline ends. This CDR3 spans 14 amino acids. Germline lookup yields CDR1 SGHRS and CDR2 YFSETQ. CDR3 in amino acids: CASSLEEGWETQYF. CDR3 coding DNA: TGCGCCAGCAGCTTGGAGGAGGGGTGGGAGACCCAGTACTTC. Filled out from reference TRBV5-1 and TRBJ2-5, the complete variable domain reads KAGVTQTPRYLIKTRGQQVTLSCSPISGHRSVSWYQQTPGQGLQFLFEYFSETQRNKGNFPGRFSGRQFSNSRSEMNVSTLELGDSALYLCASSLEEGWETQYFGPGTRLLVL.

This clonotype occurred a few times. This chain joins TRBV20-1 and TRBJ1-1; D is unclear. The CDR3 sequence is 13 residues long. Trimming took 3 bases from V and 0 from J, leaving 8 bases between them. Germline lookup yields CDR1 DFQATT and CDR2 SNEGSKA (reference sequence). CDR3 sequence: CSASTAMNTEAFF. In DNA form, the CDR3 reads TGCAGTGCTAGTACAGCCATGAACACTGAAGCTTTCTTT.

This clonotype was counted ten times or more. The chain couples TRBV20-1 to TRBJ2-3, with a weak D call TRBD2 (6 bases). The length of the CDR3 is 12 residues. V lost 3 bases, J lost 3 bases, and 7 bases lay in between. Germline V CDR1 and CDR2: DFQATT, SNEGSKA (reference sequence). DNA of the CDR3: TGCAGTGCTAGGACTAGTACAGATACGCAGTATTTT. Its protein is CSARTSTDTQYF.

This clonotype was recorded a few times. The chain combines TRBV20-1 with TRBJ2-2; D perhaps matches TRBD1 (5 bases). Germline CDR1 DFQATT, CDR2 SNEGSKA (reference sequence). The ends were cut back, 8 bases at V and 3 bases at J, with 13 bases in the middle. There are 13 residues in the CDR3. Here the CDR3 DNA reads TGCAGTACCTCTGGGGCCCACACCGGGGAGCTGTTTTTT. This translates into CSTSGAHTGELFF.

The chain links TRBV10-3 to TRBJ2-3, with D maybe TRBD2 (6 bases). The CDR3 is 15 residues long. The germline V and J ends were trimmed by 7 bases and 6 bases, with 20 bases remaining between them. The V gene's germline CDR1 is ENHRY and CDR2 SYGVKD. The CDR3 spells CAITMGLPAGDTQYF. The DNA for the CDR3 is TGTGCCATCACTATGGGACTCCCTGCCGGGGATACGCAGTATTTT.

The gene calls are TRBV7-3 and TRBJ2-2, with TRBD1 matching 7 bases. Trimming at V came to 6 bases and at J to 0 bases, leaving 7 bases not matched to a gene. Germline CDR1 is SGHTA and CDR2 is FQGTGA. This CDR3 is built from 16 residues. The CDR3 region has the DNA TGTGCCAGCAGTGGGACAGCCCAGACGAACACCGGGGAGCTGTTTTTT. Translated: CASSGTAQTNTGELFF.

This clonotype occurred a few times. The gene calls are TRBV3-1 and TRBJ2-4; D perhaps matches TRBD1 (6 bases). Germline CDR1 LGHDT, CDR2 YNNKEL (reference sequence). The CDR3 runs to 16 residues. Deletions cut 1 base from V and 1 base from J, with 11 bases between. The CDR3 bases are TGTGCCAGCAGCCAAGGTCCAGGGGAGGCCAAAAACATTCAGTACTTC. Its translation is CASSQGPGEAKNIQYF.

This chain uses TRBV6-1 with TRBJ2-3; D unresolved. The V gene lost 8 bases and the J gene lost 1 base, with 13 bases spanning the gap. Germline lookup yields CDR1 MNHNS and CDR2 SASEGT. There are 14 residues in the CDR3. The CDR3 bases are TGTGCCAGCCCCCTTAAAGGTTGCACAGATACGCAGTATTTT. Protein: CASPLKGCTDTQYF.

The DNA of the CDR3 is TGTGCCACCCAAGGTCCCGGGGAGCTGTTTTTT. Amino acid sequence: CATQGPGELFF. This chain uses TRBV24-1 with TRBJ2-2; D not certain. The germline V gene encodes CDR1 KGHDR and CDR2 SFDVKD. This CDR3 region has 11 residues. V was trimmed by 9 bases and J by 6 bases, leaving 7 bases between them.

This clonotype was picked up a small number of times. This sequence joins TRBV2 and TRBJ2-2, with 10 bases fitting TRBD2. Germline V gene sequence: CDR1 SNHLY, CDR2 FYNNEI. This CDR3 has 14 residues. Trimming took 8 bases from V and 8 from J; bases not matched to a gene: 8. CDR3 in amino acids: CASDPGLASGELFF. The CDR3 DNA follows: TGTGCCAGCGACCCGGGACTAGCGTCTGGGGAGCTGTTTTTT.

This clonotype appeared a few times. The chain has TRBV12-3 or TRBV12-4 and TRBJ2-2; D gene unclear. Trimming pared 11 bases from V and 2 bases from J, leaving 12 bases between. This CDR3 has 13 residues. The CDR3 sequence is CAGQPGNTGELFF. CDR3 nucleotide sequence: TGTGCCGGGCAACCGGGCAACACCGGGGAGCTGTTTTTT.

This clonotype was counted a few times. The CDR3 sequence: CASSHLGGNTDTQYF. The CDR3 coding sequence is TGTGCCAGCAGCCACCTAGGGGGCAACACAGATACGCAGTATTTT. The chain recombines TRBV3-1 with TRBJ2-3; the match to TRBD1 covers 7 bases. The CDR3 spans 15 residues. V shed 3 bases and J 2 bases; nucleotides not matched to a gene: 5. CDR1 and CDR2 (germline): LGHDT, YNNKEL (reference sequence).

This sequence joins TRBV12-3 or TRBV12-4 and TRBJ1-1; D possibly corresponds to TRBD1 (5 bases). The CDR3 sequence is 15 residues long. V lost 5 bases and J 0 bases, leaving 13 bases between the germline ends. The CDR3 region is CASSKSGVLNTEAFF. CDR3 sequence (DNA): TGTGCCAGCAGTAAATCGGGGGTATTGAACACTGAAGCTTTCTTT.

In its sample, this clonotype was seen many times. The chain is built from TRBV12-3 or TRBV12-4 and TRBJ2-1; 10 positions match TRBD1. The trim removed 4 bases at V and 1 base at J, leaving 1 base unmatched. CDR3 length: 15 residues. The CDR3 nucleotides are TGTGCCAGCAGTTCGGGACAGGGGTCCTACAATGAGCAGTTCTTC. This codes for CASSSGQGSYNEQFF.

This chain links TRBV5-1 with TRBJ2-3; D may match TRBD1 or TRBD2 (5 bases each). CDR3 length: 13 residues. Germline loops: CDR1 SGHRS, CDR2 YFSETQ. Trimming shortened V by 6 bases and J by 2 bases, and 10 bases separated the two germline ends. The CDR3 DNA follows: TGCGCCAGCACAGTCGGGGCCACAGATACGCAGTATTTT. It yields the protein CASTVGATDTQYF.

This clonotype was picked up many times. The gene calls are TRBV27 and TRBJ2-7; 9 nucleotides match TRBD1. J lost 3 bases, V lost 6 bases, and 6 bases had no gene match. In germline, CDR1 is MNHEY, CDR2 SMNVEV (reference sequence). CDR3 length equals 14 residues. CDR3 nucleotides: TGTGCCAGCAGCCTGGGACAGGGAGACTACGAGCAGTACGTC. It yields the protein CASSLGQGDYEQYV.